The T cell receptor (beta chain) described here comes from a study of blood T cell repertoires in COVID-19 (dated by TCRdb to about 2020). Study-level background: Samples covering the acute and convalescent phases of COVID-19 were provided by collaborators in the United States, Italy and Spain. The repertoires were released in a freely available public database intended as a resource for research on the immune response to SARS-CoV-2. The prospective study material was composed of cDNA or gDNA derived from T cells, B-cell-depleted T cells, or PBMCs. Where available, HLA class I and class II types were taken from metadata supplied by the sample provider and were not determined by assay-based typing. The samples were drawn from two sources: the first 160 participants of the ongoing ImmuneRACE study, and 1,254 subjects contributed by 6 global collaborators. Subjects who had been exposed to COVID-19, were actively infected with it, or had recovered from it provided the deeply sampled blood TCRbeta repertoires that made up the dataset. A de-identified subject ID, COVID-19 status, age in years and sex were almost always included in the sample metadata.

What the authors observed across the whole study: The quantity of clinical and demographic metadata differed by source and by participant and was supplied without curation.

About this clone: What this receptor recognizes is not known. Base qualities are not recorded, but no much larger clone differs from it by a single base.

Trimmed from V: 7 bases; trimmed from J: 2 bases; junction bases lacking a gene match: 3. The CDR3 sequence holds 13 residues, the cysteine and phenylalanine included. The read is trimmed to its CDR3 DNA, 39 bases read in frame from base 1. Per the germline V gene, SGHTS is the CDR1 and YDEGEE is the CDR2. In Seattle, one collaborating source enrolled patients while the infection was active and tracked those patients longitudinally over the course of disease. Collaborating institutions collected whole blood in K2EDTA tubes following their own protocols. For TCRbeta analysis, collaborator samples were shipped as frozen whole blood, as isolated PBMCs, or as DNA extracted from either sample type. TCRbeta CDR3 regions were amplified from genomic DNA using the immunoSEQ Assay, a bias-controlled multiplex PCR. On the authors' methods: Nucleated cell counts per sample were estimated from amplification of reference gene primers within the assay. Sequence reads were collapsed and filtered to measure the absolute abundance of every unique TCRbeta CDR3 rearrangement. Productive Simpson clonality was computed per sample as the square root of Simpson's diversity index over productive rearrangements. TCRdb obtained this table from immuneACCESS and retained in-frame rearrangements with V and J assigned. These tables miss some clones; where compared with another copy, unresolved V genes account for less than half of the shortfall, and the remainder is unexplained. V, J and clone size are those of that table, while D and trimming were read from the DNA. This sample has about 270,000 clones in its table, and roughly 90% of those were observed once. Less than 15% of the sample rests with the top ten.

The sequenced sample was peripheral blood. The rearrangement combines TRBV5-8 with TRBJ2-3, with 8 bases aligning to TRBD2. The origin of this receptor is a woman between 70 and 85 years old with COVID-19, enrolled during active disease. CDR3 reads: CASGGGYTDTQYF. The DNA is as follows: TGTGCCAGCGGCGGGGGGTACACAGATACGCAGTATTTT.